This T cell receptor (beta chain) is drawn from a study of long-term antiretroviral therapy in people with HIV. An immunoSEQ assay, version v3.0, was performed at survey level. Per-sample TRB depth target: about 35,000-50,000 T-cell genomes. TCRdb keeps only in-frame clones here, not all; method: immunoSEQ multiplex PCR. The table has tens of thousands of clones, 88% seen once. Cryopreserved PBMC numbered 1-10 million per sample before DNA extraction. Study-wide findings and caveats: Repertoire dominance by clones expanded before ART was seen at all time points. Controls exceeded HIV repertoires in CDR3 length range.

This CDR3 contains 15 residues. Germline V gene data show CDR1 as KGHSH and CDR2 as LQKENI. The V and J ends lost 8 bases and 4 bases, in that order; junction bases with no gene match: 11. As to this clone: Its antigen remains unidentified.

This chain connects TRBV18 to TRBJ2-1; 7 bases align to TRBD1. The TCR sequence derives from a man aged 55 to 70 with HIV. The sequencing here drew on unsorted PBMCs, taken 0.6 years after starting antiretroviral therapy. CDR3 protein: CASAFTGTEYNEQFF. CDR3 nucleotides: TGTGCCAGCGCCTTCACGGGGACAGAGTACAATGAGCAGTTCTTC. Using reference TRBV18 and TRBJ2-1 for the parts outside the CDR3, the full variable domain is NAGVMQNPRHLVRRRGQEARLRCSPMKGHSHVYWYRQLPEEGLKFMVYLQKENIIDESGMPKERFSAEFPKEGPSILRIQQVVRGDSAAYFCASAFTGTEYNEQFFGPGTRLTVL.